Listed below are T cell receptor beta chains from one sample, sequenced in a study of long-term antiretroviral therapy in people with HIV. TCRdb's copy holds only in-frame clones and misses some; the assay was immunoSEQ multiplex PCR. The profile shows 24,000 or so clones, 85% to 95% of them singletons. The specimen was unsorted PBMCs, collected 4.9 years after starting antiretroviral therapy. The receptor source for this set is a woman in her forties or fifties with HIV. Each CDR3 is given with its conserved first and last residue. D genes are given only for firm matches. Size is omitted from some rows. Given values are once, few, many or a class for expanded clones.

V gene: TRBV6-5; J gene: TRBJ2-7; clone size: few; D gene: TRBD2; CDR3 protein: CASSYSLAGVSEQYF; CDR3 DNA: TGTGCCAGCAGTTACTCGCTAGCGGGGGTGTCGGAGCAGTACTTC
V gene: TRBV10-3; J gene: TRBJ2-3; clone size: .; D gene: .; CDR3 protein: CAITSTDTQYF; CDR3 DNA: TGTGCCATCACCAGCACAGATACGCAGTATTTT
V gene: TRBV7-9; J gene: TRBJ1-5; clone size: .; D gene: TRBD1; CDR3 protein: CASSSGTALRQPQHF; CDR3 DNA: TGTGCCAGCAGCTCTGGGACAGCTCTCCGGCAGCCCCAGCATTTT
V gene: TRBV6-1; J gene: TRBJ2-7; clone size: .; D gene: TRBD2; CDR3 protein: CASRSTSGWYEQYF; CDR3 DNA: TGTGCCAGCAGATCGACTAGCGGATGGTACGAGCAGTACTTC
V gene: TRBV19; J gene: TRBJ2-7; clone size: .; D gene: .; CDR3 protein: CASSMGHYYEQYF; CDR3 DNA: TGTGCCAGTAGTATGGGACACTACTACGAGCAGTACTTC
V gene: TRBV27; J gene: TRBJ2-7; clone size: .; D gene: .; CDR3 protein: CASSILGGLYEQYF; CDR3 DNA: TGTGCCAGCAGTATCCTCGGCGGCCTTTACGAGCAGTACTTC
V gene: TRBV29-1; J gene: TRBJ2-5; clone size: .; D gene: .; CDR3 protein: CSVGDTRRYQETQYF; CDR3 DNA: TGCAGCGTTGGAGACACCCGGAGGTACCAAGAGACCCAGTACTTC
V gene: TRBV19; J gene: TRBJ2-1; clone size: .; D gene: TRBD1; CDR3 protein: CASSPGTGAYNEQFF; CDR3 DNA: TGTGCCAGTAGTCCCGGGACAGGGGCCTACAATGAGCAGTTCTTC
V gene: TRBV10-3; J gene: TRBJ1-4; clone size: .; D gene: .; CDR3 protein: CAIKSEANEKLFF; CDR3 DNA: TGTGCCATCAAGAGCGAGGCTAATGAAAAACTGTTTTTT
V gene: TRBV15; J gene: TRBJ1-1; clone size: few; D gene: .; CDR3 protein: CATSRLLYTEAFF; CDR3 DNA: TGTGCCACCAGCAGACTATTATACACTGAAGCTTTCTTT
V gene: TRBV5-5; J gene: TRBJ2-1; clone size: .; D gene: .; CDR3 protein: CASSLAGGPTYNEQFF; CDR3 DNA: TGTGCCAGCAGCTTGGCAGGCGGGCCAACCTACAATGAGCAGTTCTTC
V gene: TRBV7-2; J gene: TRBJ2-1; clone size: .; D gene: .; CDR3 protein: CASSSPVAENNEQFF; CDR3 DNA: TGTGCCAGCAGCTCCCCGGTAGCAGAAAACAATGAGCAGTTCTTC
V gene: TRBV18; J gene: TRBJ2-7; clone size: .; D gene: TRBD2; CDR3 protein: CASSPQGTSGYSYEQYF; CDR3 DNA: TGTGCCAGCTCACCACAGGGGACTAGCGGTTATTCCTACGAGCAGTACTTC
V gene: TRBV10-3; J gene: TRBJ1-5; clone size: .; D gene: .; CDR3 protein: CAIRGDSNQPQHF; CDR3 DNA: TGTGCCATCAGGGGGGACAGCAATCAGCCCCAGCATTTT
V gene: TRBV5-1; J gene: TRBJ2-1; clone size: .; D gene: TRBD2; CDR3 protein: CASSFLAGLSYNEQFF; CDR3 DNA: TGCGCCAGCAGCTTCCTAGCGGGACTCTCCTACAATGAGCAGTTCTTC
V gene: TRBV14; J gene: TRBJ2-1; clone size: .; D gene: TRBD2; CDR3 protein: CASSPRLAGVAQFF; CDR3 DNA: TGTGCCAGCAGCCCCCGACTAGCGGGAGTGGCGCAGTTCTTC
V gene: TRBV15; J gene: TRBJ2-3; clone size: .; D gene: .; CDR3 protein: CATSSGRKGTDTQYF; CDR3 DNA: TGTGCCACCAGCAGTGGACGGAAGGGCACAGATACGCAGTATTTT
V gene: TRBV11-2; J gene: TRBJ2-1; clone size: .; D gene: TRBD2; CDR3 protein: CASSLLAGEEQFF; CDR3 DNA: TGTGCCAGCAGCCTCCTAGCGGGAGAGGAGCAGTTCTTC
V gene: TRBV2; J gene: TRBJ2-3; clone size: .; D gene: .; CDR3 protein: CASVSVGGTDTQYF; CDR3 DNA: TGTGCCAGCGTTAGTGTTGGGGGCACAGATACGCAGTATTTT
V gene: TRBV7-2; J gene: TRBJ1-2; clone size: once; D gene: .; CDR3 protein: CASSFRDGGYTF; CDR3 DNA: TGTGCCAGCAGCTTCAGGGACGGGGGCTACACCTTC
V gene: TRBV7-8; J gene: TRBJ1-5; clone size: few; D gene: .; CDR3 protein: CASSYDGNQPQHF; CDR3 DNA: TGTGCCAGCAGCTACGATGGCAATCAGCCCCAGCATTTT
V gene: TRBV15; J gene: TRBJ2-5; clone size: few; D gene: TRBD1; CDR3 protein: CAVSETGQETQYF; CDR3 DNA: TGTGCCGTCTCGGAGACAGGGCAAGAGACCCAGTACTTC
V gene: TRBV5-1; J gene: TRBJ2-5; clone size: .; D gene: .; CDR3 protein: CASSLWASEQETQYF; CDR3 DNA: TGCGCCAGCAGCTTGTGGGCTAGCGAGCAAGAGACCCAGTACTTC
V gene: TRBV2; J gene: TRBJ2-7; clone size: .; D gene: .; CDR3 protein: CASSSSYEQYF; CDR3 DNA: TGTGCCAGCAGTTCTTCCTACGAGCAGTACTTC
V gene: TRBV7-3; J gene: TRBJ1-4; clone size: .; D gene: .; CDR3 protein: CASSANPNEKLFF; CDR3 DNA: TGTGCCAGCAGCGCTAACCCTAATGAAAAACTGTTTTTT
V gene: TRBV30; J gene: TRBJ1-2; clone size: .; D gene: .; CDR3 protein: CAWRRGNYGYTF; CDR3 DNA: TGTGCCTGGAGAAGAGGAAACTATGGCTACACCTTC
V gene: TRBV6-6; J gene: TRBJ2-5; clone size: .; D gene: TRBD2; CDR3 protein: CASSPSPGGSAETQYF; CDR3 DNA: TGTGCCAGCAGCCCCTCACCGGGGGGTTCGGCAGAGACCCAGTACTTC
V gene: TRBV29-1; J gene: TRBJ2-1; clone size: once; D gene: .; CDR3 protein: CSVEDLRGDEQFF; CDR3 DNA: TGCAGCGTTGAAGATCTCAGGGGCGATGAGCAGTTCTTC